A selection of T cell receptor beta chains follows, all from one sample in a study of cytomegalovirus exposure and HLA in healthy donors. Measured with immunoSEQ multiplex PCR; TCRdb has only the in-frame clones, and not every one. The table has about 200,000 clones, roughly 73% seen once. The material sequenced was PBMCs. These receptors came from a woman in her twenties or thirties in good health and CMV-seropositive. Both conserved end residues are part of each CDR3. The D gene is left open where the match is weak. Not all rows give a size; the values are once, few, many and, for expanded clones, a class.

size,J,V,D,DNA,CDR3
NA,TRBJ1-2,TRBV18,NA,TGTGCCAGCTCACCAAAGCAGGCCGAAGGCTCAACGAAGGGCTACACCTTC,CASSPKQAEGSTKGYTF
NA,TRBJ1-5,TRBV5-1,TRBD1,TGCGCCAGCAGCTACGGGACAGGGGATAGCAATCAGCCCCAGCATTTT,CASSYGTGDSNQPQHF
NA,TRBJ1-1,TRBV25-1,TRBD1,TGTGCCAGCAGTGCTTACAGGGGTTCGTACACTGAAGCTTTCTTT,CASSAYRGSYTEAFF
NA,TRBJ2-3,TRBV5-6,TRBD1,TGTGCCAGCAGCCCGCGACAGGGGAACACAGATACGCAGTATTTT,CASSPRQGNTDTQYF
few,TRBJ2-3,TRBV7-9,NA,TGTGCCAGCAGCCCCATAGCGGTCGCAGATACGCAGTATTTT,CASSPIAVADTQYF
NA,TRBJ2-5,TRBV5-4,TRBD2,TGTGCCAGCAGCGAAGGACTAGCGGGAGAGACCCAGTACTTC,CASSEGLAGETQYF
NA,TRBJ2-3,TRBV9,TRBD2,TGTGCCAGCAGCCCCAAAGGGACTAGCGGGGTCCCGGGGACAGATACGCAGTATTTT,CASSPKGTSGVPGTDTQYF
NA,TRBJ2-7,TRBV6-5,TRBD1,TGTGCCAGCAGCCTTCGGACAGGGGGCGGCGAGCAGTACTTC,CASSLRTGGGEQYF
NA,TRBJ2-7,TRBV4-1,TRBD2,TGCGCCAGCTCAAGACTAGCGGGGCCCTACGAGCAGTACTTC,CASSRLAGPYEQYF
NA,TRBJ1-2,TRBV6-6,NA,TGTGCCAGCACCTCACCGGACATCGGGCGTTATGGCTACACCTTC,CASTSPDIGRYGYTF
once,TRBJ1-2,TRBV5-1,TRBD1,TGCGCCAGCAGCTCCGGGACAGGGGGCTATGGCTACACCTTC,CASSSGTGGYGYTF
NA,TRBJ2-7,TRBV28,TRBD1,TGTGCCAGCAGTTGGACAGGGAACGAGCAGTACTTC,CASSWTGNEQYF
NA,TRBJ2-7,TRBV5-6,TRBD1,TGTGCCAGCAGCTTAATACAGGGGGGCGAGCAGTACTTC,CASSLIQGGEQYF
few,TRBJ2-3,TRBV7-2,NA,TGTGCCAGCAGCTTTTATAGCCCGGGAACAGATACGCAGTATTTT,CASSFYSPGTDTQYF
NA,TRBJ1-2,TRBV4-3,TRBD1,TGCGCCAGCAGCCCGGGACAGGGAGTTAAAGGCTACACCTTC,CASSPGQGVKGYTF
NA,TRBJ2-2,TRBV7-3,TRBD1,TGTGCCAGCAGCTTAAGGGCAGGGGGCGGCGGGGAGCTGTTTTTT,CASSLRAGGGGELFF
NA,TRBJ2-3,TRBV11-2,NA,TGTGCCAGCAGCCAAGGGGTAGTTCAACCCACAGATACGCAGTATTTT,CASSQGVVQPTDTQYF
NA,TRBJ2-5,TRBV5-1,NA,TGCGCCAGCAGCCCGGGACTTGGGGAGACCCAGTACTTC,CASSPGLGETQYF